Sequencing of this T cell receptor beta chain was carried out in a study of radiation and T cells in renal cell carcinoma (dated by TCRdb to the early 2020s). As for the study more broadly: Samples were obtained from a clinical trial, in which 15 Gy stereotactic body radiation therapy was delivered to primary renal cell carcinomas and nephrectomy was performed 4 weeks later. In total, 50 to 55 samples, comprising 26 tumors and some 27 peripheral blood samples, were subjected to TCR beta sequencing. In the approximately 53 samples combined, some 4 million unique CDR3 nucleotide sequences were found, encoding about 2.7 million unique CDR3 amino acid sequences. Summary of the overall study and its limitations: Top tumor clonotypes rose in blood from baseline to 2 weeks post-radiation, then contracted by 4 weeks, suggesting transient expansion of tumor-resident clones. Because no pretreatment tumor biopsies were available, whether clonotypes were present in the tumor at baseline could not be determined. Tracking of blood repertoire dynamics stopped at about 4 weeks after treatment, with no follow-up past that point. Effects of radiation dose or scheduling on the TCR repertoire could not be addressed with the single-armed trial design.

This sample's time point label indicates: baseline pretreatment blood. The meaning of the sample's treatment or condition label: 15 Gy SBRT to primary tumor, nephrectomy 4 weeks later. To follow tumor-enriched clonotypes, serial peripheral blood was collected from radiation-treated patients at baseline and at 2 weeks and 4 weeks after SBRT. Every patient had renal cell carcinoma of clear cell pathology. The QIAamp DNA Blood Mini Kit (Qiagen) was used to prepare genomic DNA for TCR sequencing. Samples were included in the analyses only if all quality control checks were passed. Following the manufacturer's recommendations, the immunoSEQ kit was used to generate TCR beta libraries from genomic DNA. For library preparation, a first multiplex PCR was performed with proprietary primers, followed by a second PCR in which unique barcodes were added, and bead cleanups were performed after each round. A positive control reaction and a negative control reaction, both provided in the kit, were run with every batch of samples. The final libraries were assessed on an Agilent 4200 TapeStation D1000 ScreenTape, pooled by volume, and quantified by qPCR. Sequencing was performed on an Illumina NextSeq500 using a MidOutput 150-cycle cartridge, with 156 Read1 cycles, 15 Index1 cycles, and the kit custom primers. The pooled library was loaded at 0.95 to 1 pM, with a 20% PhiX control spiked in. The source study handled its data this way. Vendor-processed data were analyzed in R, with a clonotype defined as all T cells sharing the same CDR3 nucleotide sequence. For clone abundance analyses, frequencies were normalized to the 10,000 most abundant clones in each sample. Before analysis, public T cell clones were removed, and these numbered fewer than six per sample on average. Tumor-enriched clonotypes and baseline blood-enriched clonotypes were defined as those with an abundance difference of at least 32-fold between compartments. A beta-binomial differential abundance model was used to identify clonotypes that were expanded or contracted between blood time points. Tumor-blood repertoire similarity was measured with the Baroni-Urbani and Buser coefficient, and group comparisons used two-tailed Wilcoxon tests in R. The source is immuneACCESS, and TCRdb retained only in-frame sequences with V and J called. Part of the clones is not carried over; for the studies checked, unresolved V genes explain less than half of this, and the remainder is unexplained. V, J and clone size reflect that table, while D and trimming were determined from the DNA. The sample table holds 95,000 to 150,000 clones, of which roughly four fifths were seen once. The top ten clones comprise around 3% of the sample.

Including cysteine and phenylalanine, the CDR3 has 15 amino acids. The entry retains the CDR3 DNA only, 45 bases that are in frame from base 1. Ends trimmed: V by 2 bases, J by 4 bases; bases unmatched to a gene: 3. The germline V gene supplies CDR1 MNHEY and CDR2 SVGAGI. In the case of this clone: The antigen it binds to is not known. No much larger clonotype is one base removed from it; base qualities were not supplied.

This TCR came from a woman aged 55-70 years with renal cell carcinoma. The specimen was blood, collected from a patient whose treatment included radiotherapy and nephrectomy. This chain joins TRBV6-5 to TRBJ1-3; TRBD1 matches 9 bases in the middle. The CDR3 has the sequence CASSYPGTGGNTIYF. The nucleotide sequence reads TGTGCCAGCAGTTACCCGGGGACAGGGGGAAACACCATATATTTT.